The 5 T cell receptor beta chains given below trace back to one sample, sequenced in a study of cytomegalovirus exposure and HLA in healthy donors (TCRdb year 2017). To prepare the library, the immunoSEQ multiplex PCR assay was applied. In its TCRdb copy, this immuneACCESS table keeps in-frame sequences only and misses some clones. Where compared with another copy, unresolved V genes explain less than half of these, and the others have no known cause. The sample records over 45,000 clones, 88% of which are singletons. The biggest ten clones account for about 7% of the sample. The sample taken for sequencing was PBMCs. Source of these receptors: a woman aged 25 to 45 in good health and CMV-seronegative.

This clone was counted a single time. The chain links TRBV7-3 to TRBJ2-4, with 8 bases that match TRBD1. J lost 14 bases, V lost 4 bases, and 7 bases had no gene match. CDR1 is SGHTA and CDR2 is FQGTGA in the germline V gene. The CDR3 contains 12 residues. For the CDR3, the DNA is TGTGCCAGCAGCTCCACGGACAGGGTGAAGTACTTC. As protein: CASSSTDRVKYF.

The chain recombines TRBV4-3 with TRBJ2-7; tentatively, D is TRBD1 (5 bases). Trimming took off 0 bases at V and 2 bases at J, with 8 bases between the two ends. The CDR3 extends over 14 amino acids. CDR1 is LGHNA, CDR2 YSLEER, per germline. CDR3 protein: CASSQDPTAYEQYF. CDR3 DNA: TGCGCCAGCAGCCAAGATCCGACAGCCTACGAGCAGTACTTC.

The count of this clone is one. The CDR3 spells CASSAGGLAPQETQYF. In nucleotides, the CDR3 is TGTGCCAGCAGCGCCGGGGGACTAGCGCCGCAAGAGACCCAGTACTTC. This chain uses TRBV9 with TRBJ2-5, with 10 nucleotides matching TRBD2. The CDR3 sequence is 16 residues long. The V gene's germline CDR1 is SGDLS and CDR2 YYNGEE. V shed 3 bases, J shed 2 bases, and the junction held 7 bases outside the gene matches.

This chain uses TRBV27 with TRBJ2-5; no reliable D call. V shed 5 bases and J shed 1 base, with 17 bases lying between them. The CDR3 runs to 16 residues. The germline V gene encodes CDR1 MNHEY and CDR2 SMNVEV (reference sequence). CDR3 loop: CASSPLYKIVQETQYF. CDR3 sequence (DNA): TGTGCCAGCAGTCCCCTCTATAAAATCGTCCAAGAGACCCAGTACTTC.

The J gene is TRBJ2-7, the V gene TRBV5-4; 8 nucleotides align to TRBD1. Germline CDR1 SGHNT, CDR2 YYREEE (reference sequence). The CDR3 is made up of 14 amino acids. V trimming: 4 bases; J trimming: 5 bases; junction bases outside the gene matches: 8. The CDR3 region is CASSLGQGGNEQYF. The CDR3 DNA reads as TGTGCCAGCAGCCTTGGACAGGGCGGGAACGAGCAGTACTTC.